Ten or more counts support the clone carrying this T cell receptor beta chain. What it binds is not known. This entry is derived from a study of early T cells in non-severe SARS-CoV-2 infection. Study information: Sequencing used unsorted whole-blood bulk RNA, so chains lack pairing.

The protocol attached unique molecular identifiers to individual cDNA molecules. TCRdb processed the 5' RACE reads anew with MiXCR; each CDR3 protein has one entry. Of under 30,000 distinct CDR3 sequences listed, 4.5% to 7% are singletons. Germline V lookup: CDR1 MNHEY, CDR2 SVGEGT. The CDR3 is 15 residues long. The trim removed 6 bases at V and 6 bases at J, leaving 9 bases unmatched. Study-level findings and limits: VDJdb matching, biased toward anti-spike CD8 responses, missed private and CD4 specificities.

V and J are TRBV6-2 or TRBV6-3 and TRBJ2-1, with 9 bases identical to TRBD1. The sequence came from an adult who was a healthcare worker with PCR-confirmed SARS-CoV-2 infection or an uninfected control (not recorded which). The source material was whole blood. The DNA of the CDR3 is TGTGCCAGCAGCCGCATGGGGACAGGGACCAATGAGCAGTTCTTC. Its translation is CASSRMGTGTNEQFF.